This T cell receptor (beta chain) emerged from a study of T cell responses to AZD1222 COVID-19 vaccine (dated by TCRdb to about 2021). Regarding the research as a whole: AZD1222 recipients with second doses at about 4 weeks or about 12 weeks were pooled, because spike-specific TCR depth and breadth did not differ between schedules. A total of approximately 240 trial participants underwent TCR sequencing, of whom 207 received two doses of AZD1222 and about 25 received two doses of the MenACWY control vaccine. Enrollment into the trials was organized by age into subgroups of 18-55, 56-69 and 70-plus years, and those subgroups contained approximately 160, 26 and 62 TCR-sequenced participants, respectively. Study-wide conclusions, independent of this receptor: The vaccine-associated CD4 TCRs covered the entire spike protein, and the dominant responses fell in regions 160-218 and 743-854. Nearly half of unique spike-specific TCRs reportedly recognized epitopes outside regions mutated in the B.1.351 and B.1.1.7 variants. Participants were mostly white British, with more females than males. The authors suggested clonal diversity may have been underestimated. No day 14 peak-response samples were available, so repertoires were characterized only after the peak T cell response. In the small 56-69-year group, the increase in depth fell short of significance, most likely because of low power. Only a handful of AZD1222 recipients were SARS-CoV-2 seropositive at baseline, limiting conclusions about previously exposed vaccinees. A significant rise in spike-specific TCR breadth and depth was observed after two AZD1222 doses relative to day 0 and relative to MenACWY recipients.

This specimen's time point label, per the study, means: baseline before first vaccination. Vaccinee samples were obtained from the UK trials COV001 and COV002, which included a single-blind randomized controlled phase 2/3 trial of AZD1222 (ChAdOx1 nCoV-19) in healthy adults. Trial participant PBMC samples were collected at day 0 and day 28 after the second dose for TCRbeta chain sequencing. The CDR3 regions of human TCRbeta chains were subjected to immunosequencing. On the study's bioinformatics: Repertoire TCRs were matched against a reference library of SARS-CoV-2-specific TCRs generated with the MIRA antigen-specificity platform. Breadth was defined as the fraction of unique TCRs that were SARS-CoV-2-associated, and depth was defined as the fraction of total T cells that were SARS-CoV-2-associated. Each spike-specific TCR was assigned to its reactive spike region and to a CD4 or CD8 class using the MIRA data. Log10-transformed breadth and depth values were compared by one-way ANOVA with Sidak's multiple comparisons tests. Entries here come from immuneACCESS through TCRdb and include only in-frame sequences with V and J called. Some clones fail to appear in such tables; in the studies checked, an unresolved V gene covers under half of the shortfall, and the cause of the remainder is unknown. That table supplies the V and J calls and clone size; D and trimming were determined from the DNA. The table for this sample lists about 93,000 clones; 80% to 90% of them were counted only once. The top ten constitute 5% to 6.5% of the sample.

To note about this clone: Its antigen is currently not known. Per-base quality was not reported, and no clone a single base away is much larger than it.

The germline V gene sets CDR1 to SGDLS and CDR2 to YYNGEE. V sheds 2 bases and J sheds 3 bases, leaving 8 bases between their ends. Including the terminal cysteine and phenylalanine, the CDR3 comprises 13 residues. CDR3 DNA is the only sequence kept; it has 39 bases, read in frame from the first base. The rearrangement joined TRBV9 to TRBJ1-1; tentative D gene TRBD1, with 5 bases matching. The sequence was collected from an adult in good health. The source material was peripheral blood, sampled on day 0 of AZD1222 vaccination. The CDR3 protein is CASSVRVDTEAFF. The nucleotide sequence reads as follows: TGTGCCAGCAGCGTCAGGGTCGACACTGAAGCTTTCTTT.